The next 18 T cell receptor beta chains were all read from a single sample in a study of liver allograft versus peripheral blood T cells. Whole-study context: T cell receptor repertoires in transplanted livers were compared with those in recipients' peripheral blood.

TCRdb processed the reads anew with MiXCR; each CDR3 protein has one entry. The sample lists about 8,300 distinct CDR3 sequences; about a fifth were seen once. The receptor set was obtained from a human patient who had a liver transplant. Certain T cells may be donor cells from the graft.

The chain carries TRBV6-5 and TRBJ2-6, with a possible D match to TRBD2 (5 bases). Germline V gene sequence: CDR1 MNHEY, CDR2 SVGAGI. Trimming took 8 bases from V and 0 from J, leaving 5 bases between them. This CDR3 is built from 13 residues. The CDR3 bases are TGTGCCAGCGGGAGCTCTGGGGCCAACGTCCTGACTTTC. Its translation is CASGSSGANVLTF.

This clonotype was counted many times. The chain joins TRBV27 to TRBJ1-2; D unclear. Germline CDR1 and CDR2: MNHEY and SMNVEV (reference sequence). The V end was cut by 2 bases, the J end by 3 bases, with 10 bases between. The CDR3 runs to 14 residues. This CDR3 is CASSLIGSYYGYTF. In DNA form, the CDR3 reads TGTGCCAGCAGTTTAATCGGGAGCTACTATGGCTACACCTTC.

This clonotype qualifies as medium-sized (0.01 to 0.1%). The V call is TRBV19, the J call TRBJ1-1; D is ambiguous. The germline V gene encodes CDR1 LNHDA and CDR2 SQIVND (reference sequence). With 9 bases removed from V and 4 bases from J, the gap between germline ends came to 12 bases. The CDR3 totals 12 residues. The CDR3 loop reads CASGTVSTEAFF. The CDR3 coding sequence is TGTGCCAGCGGAACGGTTTCCACTGAAGCTTTCTTT.

This clonotype has only a few counts. The chain carries TRBV13 and TRBJ1-5; 8 bases line up with TRBD1. The CDR3 extends over 15 amino acids. Unmatched junction bases numbered 2, after V lost 0 bases and J lost 4 bases. From germline, CDR1 is PRHDT and CDR2 FYEKMQ (reference sequence). The CDR3 DNA is TGTGCCAGCAGCTTAGGGCAGGGGGCTAATCAGCCCCAGCATTTT. Its protein product is CASSLGQGANQPQHF.

By sample share, this clonotype is medium-sized. This sequence joins TRBV19 and TRBJ2-7; the D is unclear. Germline assignment: CDR1 LNHDA and CDR2 SQIVND (reference sequence). Trimming stripped 6 bases from V and 2 bases from J, with 17 bases between. CDR3 size: 15 residues. The CDR3 DNA follows: TGTGCCAGTAGATTCTCCCCCGGGTCCCCCTACGAGCAGTACTTC. Translating gives CASRFSPGSPYEQYF. Filled out from reference TRBV19 and TRBJ2-7, the complete variable domain reads DGGITQSPKYLFRKEGQNVTLSCEQNLNHDAMYWYRQDPGQGLRLIYYSQIVNDFQKGDIAEGYSVSREKKESFPLTVTSAQKNPTAFYLCASRFSPGSPYEQYFGPGTRLTVT.

With regard to this clonotype: This may come from a read error, since a much larger clone is one base off. The V and J genes are TRBV6-6 and TRBJ1-2; a possible D gene is TRBD1 (5 bases). This CDR3 spans 13 amino acids. CDR1 is MNHNY, CDR2 SVGAGI, per germline (reference sequence). Trimming took off 8 bases at V and 5 bases at J, with 15 bases between the two ends. CDR3 coding DNA: TGTGCCAGCGGGGACCGGCCTTTTTATGGCTACACCTTC. As protein: CASGDRPFYGYTF.

This clonotype was counted between two and nine times. The chain employs TRBV13 and TRBJ2-3, with a weak D call TRBD1 (6 bases). CDR3 length: 15 residues. Germline CDR1 PRHDT, CDR2 FYEKMQ (reference sequence). V was clipped by 4 bases and J by 3 bases, with 14 bases between them. The CDR3: CASSSPGAGTDTQYF. In nucleotides, the CDR3 is TGTGCCAGCAGCTCCCCAGGGGCCGGGACAGATACGCAGTATTTT.

This clonotype rates as medium-sized. The chain has TRBV29-1 and TRBJ1-1; D may be TRBD1 (6 bases). Deletions cut 5 bases from V and 3 bases from J, with 16 bases between. CDR1 is SQVTM and CDR2 is ANQGSEA in the germline V gene. The length of the CDR3 is 14 residues. CDR3 sequence (DNA): TGCAGCGTTAAGGCGCAGGACAGTTACACTGAAGCTTTCTTT. It codes for CSVKAQDSYTEAFF.

This clonotype was counted ten times or more. This rearrangement joins TRBV6-5 to TRBJ1-2; 11 bases fit TRBD1. The CDR3 loop spans 14 amino acids. The V and J ends lost 5 bases and 7 bases, in that order; junction bases with no gene match: 6. CDR1 is MNHEY and CDR2 is SVGAGI in the germline V gene. The CDR3 DNA reads TGTGCCAGCAGTCCCGGACAGGGGGCCGCTGGCTACACCTTC. It specifies CASSPGQGAAGYTF.

A few counts support this clonotype. The chain is built from TRBV27 and TRBJ2-7, with 9 bases fitting TRBD2. Germline V gives CDR1 MNHEY, CDR2 SMNVEV (reference sequence). V lost 1 base, J lost 3 bases, and 4 bases stayed unmatched. The CDR3 is 15 amino acids. CDR3 in DNA: TGTGCCAGCAGTTTATTGCGGGGGGGGAACTACGAGCAGTACTTC. It encodes CASSLLRGGNYEQYF.

The V call is TRBV20-1, the J call TRBJ2-7; 9 nucleotides agree with TRBD2. Losses at the gene ends were 3 bases for V and 3 bases for J; bases not matched to a gene: 12. The CDR3 extends over 16 amino acids. Germline lookup yields CDR1 DFQATT and CDR2 SNEGSKA (reference sequence). CDR3 sequence (DNA): TGCAGTGCTAGCCCTCGAGGGACTAGCCAATTCTACGAGCAGTACTTC. This translates into CSASPRGTSQFYEQYF.

A few counts support this clonotype. The chain has TRBV6-5 and TRBJ2-7; TRBD2 is a possible D gene (6 bases). Trimming stripped 0 bases from V and 2 bases from J, with 14 bases between. Germline CDR1 MNHEY, CDR2 SVGAGI. CDR3 length: 16 amino acids. The chain's CDR3 is CASSYSGGRVTYEQYF. The CDR3 DNA sequence: TGTGCCAGCAGTTACTCGGGGGGTCGGGTAACCTACGAGCAGTACTTC.

The chain employs TRBV20-1 and TRBJ1-5, with TRBD1 identical over 8 bases. This CDR3 has 14 amino acids. J was trimmed by 0 bases and V by 6 bases; bases with no gene match: 4. Germline V CDR1 and CDR2: DFQATT, SNEGSKA (reference sequence). CDR3 sequence (DNA): TGCAGTGCGGGACAGGCCTATAGCAATCAGCCCCAGCATTTT. This sequence encodes CSAGQAYSNQPQHF.

This clonotype was picked up a small number of times. V usage is TRBV14 and J usage is TRBJ2-7; D unresolved. Between the trimmed V and J ends, which lost 1 base and 6 bases, there was a span of 7 bases. This CDR3 comprises 12 residues. Germline V gene data show CDR1 as SGHDN and CDR2 as FVKESK. DNA for the CDR3: TGTGCCAGCAGCCAAGGGGGTACCGAGCAGTACTTC. It codes for CASSQGGTEQYF.

The rearrangement links TRBV12-3 or TRBV12-4 to TRBJ1-1; D call uncertain. Trimming removed 3 bases at V and 1 base at J, with 15 bases between. The CDR3 extends over 16 amino acids. The CDR3 sequence: CASSLSPPFGNTEAFF. The CDR3 bases are TGTGCCAGCAGTTTGAGCCCTCCCTTTGGGAACACTGAAGCTTTCTTT.

The chain couples TRBV9 to TRBJ2-1; TRBD2 matches at 8 bases. V shed 0 bases, J shed 2 bases, and the junction held 4 bases outside the gene matches. CDR1 SGDLS and CDR2 YYNGEE come from the germline V gene. The CDR3 loop spans 16 amino acids. CDR3 DNA: TGTGCCAGCAGCGTAGGTGAGCGGGGGCCCTACAATGAGCAGTTCTTC. Amino acids: CASSVGERGPYNEQFF.

CDR3 sequence (DNA): TGTGCCATCAGTGAGTCCCTTCGCGCAGGTCAAGGAAACACCATATATTTT. Translated, it gives CAISESLRAGQGNTIYF. The chain employs TRBV10-3 and TRBJ1-3; the D is unclear. V was clipped by 0 bases and J by 4 bases, with 16 bases between them. The CDR3 is 17 amino acids. The germline gives CDR1 ENHRY, CDR2 SYGVKD.

Regarding this clonotype: One junction end does not reproduce the germline sequence, and a read error may be involved. The chain has TRBV7-9 and TRBJ2-2, with D unclear. CDR1 SEHNR and CDR2 FQNEAQ come from the germline V gene (reference sequence). This CDR3 is built from 12 residues. The CDR3 region is CVSSRNTGELFF. The CDR3 region has the DNA TGTGTCAGCAGTAGGAACACCGGGGAGCTGTTTTTT.